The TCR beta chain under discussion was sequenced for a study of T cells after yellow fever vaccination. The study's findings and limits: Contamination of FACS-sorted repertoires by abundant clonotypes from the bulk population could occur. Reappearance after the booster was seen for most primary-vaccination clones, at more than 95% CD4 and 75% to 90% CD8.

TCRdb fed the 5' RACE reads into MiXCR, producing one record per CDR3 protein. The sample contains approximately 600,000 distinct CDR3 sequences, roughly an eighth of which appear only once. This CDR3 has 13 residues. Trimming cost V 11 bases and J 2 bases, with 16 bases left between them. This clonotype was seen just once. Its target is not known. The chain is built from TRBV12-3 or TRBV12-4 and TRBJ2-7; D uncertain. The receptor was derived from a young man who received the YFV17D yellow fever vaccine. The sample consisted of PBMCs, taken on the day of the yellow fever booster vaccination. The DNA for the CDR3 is TGTGCCTACAGTTGGGCCCGCACCTACGAGCAGTACTTC. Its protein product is CAYSWARTYEQYF.